Listed here are 14 T cell receptor beta chains from one sample, sequenced in a study of somatic mutations in cytotoxic T cells in rheumatoid arthritis. Method: immunoSEQ multiplex PCR; TCRdb's copy keeps in-frame clones and lacks some. The sample contains 4,000 to 5,500 clones, around 90% of which appear only once. The sample was CD8+ T cells sorted from blood. All receptors derive from a woman in her forties or fifties with rheumatoid arthritis.

V is TRBV6-5 and J is TRBJ2-2; the match to TRBD2 covers 8 bases. CDR3 length equals 15 residues. The germline V gene encodes CDR1 MNHEY and CDR2 SVGAGI. Unmatched junction bases numbered 4, after V lost 2 bases and J lost 5 bases. The DNA for the CDR3 is TGTGCCAGCAGTTACGGAGCGGGGGTGACCGGGGAGCTGTTTTTT. This sequence encodes CASSYGAGVTGELFF.

V is TRBV30 and J is TRBJ1-1; tentative D call: TRBD1 (6 bases). In germline, CDR1 is GTSNPN, CDR2 SVGIG (reference sequence). The CDR3 has 14 amino acids. V was pared by 4 bases and J by 1 base, with 13 bases between. CDR3 amino acids: CAWMGGRWNTEAFF. In DNA form, the CDR3 reads TGTGCCTGGATGGGGGGGCGCTGGAACACTGAAGCTTTCTTT.

The V gene is TRBV11-2, the J gene TRBJ2-5, with 10 bases that match TRBD2. J gave up 12 bases and V 5 bases, and 9 bases lay outside the gene matches. CDR3 length: 13 amino acids. Per germline, CDR1 SGHAT and CDR2 FQNNGV. CDR3 sequence: CASSGALAGVEYF. As DNA, the CDR3 is TGTGCCAGCAGCGGGGCCCTAGCGGGGGTCGAGTACTTC.

This chain links TRBV13 with TRBJ2-2; 10 nucleotides agree with TRBD2. The CDR3 is 16 amino acids. V shed 1 base, J shed 7 bases, and the junction held 6 bases outside the gene matches. Germline values: CDR1 PRHDT, CDR2 FYEKMQ (reference sequence). The CDR3 is CASSLAASGGYGELFF. As DNA, the CDR3 is TGTGCCAGCAGCTTAGCGGCTAGCGGGGGCTACGGGGAGCTGTTTTTT.

V usage is TRBV4-1 and J usage is TRBJ2-7; D possibly corresponds to TRBD2 (6 bases). The CDR3 length is 14 residues. Germline V lookup: CDR1 MGHRA, CDR2 YSYEKL. V lost 0 bases and J 3 bases, leaving 9 bases between the germline ends. Written as DNA, the CDR3 is TGCGCCAGCAGCCAAGAGGGGGACTTCTACGAGCAGTACTTC. Protein product: CASSQEGDFYEQYF.

V is TRBV19 and J is TRBJ2-7; D not resolved. The CDR3 is 13 residues long. Trimming removed 1 base at V and 3 bases at J, with 7 bases between. CDR1 and CDR2 (germline): LNHDA, SQIVND (reference sequence). The CDR3 region has the DNA TGTGCCAGTAGTATAGCAGGATACTACGAGCAGTACTTC. Protein sequence: CASSIAGYYEQYF.

With regard to this clone: A junction boundary mismatches the germline segment, possibly from a read error. The gene calls are TRBV5-1 and TRBJ2-7; no clear D. CDR3 length: 13 amino acids. Germline loops: CDR1 SGHRS, CDR2 YFSETQ. The CDR3: CASSLAVSHEQYF. The CDR3 coding sequence is TGCGCCAGCAGTTTGGCGGTGAGTCACGAGCAGTACTTC. Using reference TRBV5-1 and TRBJ2-7 for the parts outside the CDR3, the full variable domain is KAGVTQTPRYLIKTRGQQVTLSCSPISGHRSVSWYQQTPGQGLQFLFEYFSETQRNKGNFPGRFSGRQFSNSRSEMNVSTLELGDSALYLCASSLAVSHEQYFGPGTRLTVT.

V gene TRBV15 combines with J gene TRBJ2-1; 8 bases align to TRBD2. In germline, CDR1 is LNHNV, CDR2 YYDKDF (reference sequence). V dropped 6 bases and J dropped 4; count of bases not matched to a gene: 11. CDR3 length equals 16 residues. The CDR3 coding sequence is TGTGCCACCAGACCCCTAGCGGGTCCCCTTTACAATGAGCAGTTCTTC. Translated, it gives CATRPLAGPLYNEQFF. Variable domain in full (rest from reference TRBV15 and TRBJ2-1): DAMVIQNPRYQVTQFGKPVTLSCSQTLNHNVMYWYQQKSSQAPKLLFHYYDKDFNNEADTPDNFQSRRPNTSFCFLDIRSPGLGDTAMYLCATRPLAGPLYNEQFFGPGTRLTVL.

The chain is built from TRBV15 and TRBJ1-1, with TRBD1 matching 7 bases. Germline V gives CDR1 LNHNV, CDR2 YYDKDF (reference sequence). The CDR3 spans 13 residues. The J segment lost 5 bases and the V segment lost 3 bases, leaving 3 bases of the junction unmatched. CDR3 in amino acids: CATSRPRGTEAFF. The CDR3 nucleotides read TGTGCCACCAGCAGGCCCAGGGGGACTGAAGCTTTCTTT.

The rearrangement joins TRBV27 to TRBJ2-5; 8 bases map to TRBD2. The CDR3 contains 14 residues. From germline, CDR1 is MNHEY and CDR2 SMNVEV (reference sequence). The J segment lost 1 base and the V segment lost 2 bases, leaving 0 bases of the junction unmatched. The CDR3 region is CASSLAGGQETQYF. CDR3 DNA sequence: TGTGCCAGCAGTTTAGCGGGGGGCCAAGAGACCCAGTACTTC.

For this clone: This may be a read error: a much more frequent sequence differs by one nucleotide. V usage is TRBV5-6 and J usage is TRBJ2-2; tentatively, D is TRBD1 (6 bases). The V gene's germline CDR1 is SGHDT and CDR2 YYEEEE. Trimming cost V 1 base and J 1 base, with 14 bases left between them. CDR3 length equals 17 residues. The CDR3 loop is CASSLRAPGQNTGELFF. The CDR3 nucleotides are TGTGCCAGCAGCTTGCGCGCCCCGGGACAGAACACCGGGGAGCTGTTTTTT.

The chain joins TRBV27 to TRBJ2-5; TRBD2 matches 11 bases. Judging by the DNA end, TRBJ2-7 fits better; the J call may be wrong. Germline V lookup: CDR1 MNHEY, CDR2 SMNVEV (reference sequence). The CDR3 spans 15 residues. CDR3 sequence (DNA): TGTGCCAGCAGTCTGGCGACTAGCGGGGCAACCGAGCAGTACTTC. This encodes CASSLATSGATEQYF.

The CDR3 here is CASSFGTGNYGYTF. The CDR3 coding sequence is TGTGCCAGCAGCTTCGGGACAGGGAACTATGGCTACACCTTC. V usage is TRBV7-6 and J usage is TRBJ1-2, with TRBD1 matching 9 bases. The length of the CDR3 is 14 residues. The ends lost 3 bases at V and 2 bases at J; junction bases unmatched: 1. Germline CDR1 SGHVS, CDR2 FNYEAQ.

CDR3 region: CASSLSSEREQFF. Written as DNA, the CDR3 is TGTGCCAGCAGCTTATCTTCTGAGCGGGAGCAGTTCTTC. The V call is TRBV7-9, the J call TRBJ2-1; tentatively, D is TRBD2 (5 bases). Trimming shortened V by 2 bases and J by 10 bases, and 12 bases separated the two germline ends. Germline V gene lookup returns CDR1 SEHNR and CDR2 FQNEAQ (reference sequence). This CDR3 is built from 13 residues.